Below, one T cell receptor (beta chain) is given with its context. The antigen is undetermined. Nominally healthy donors provided the samples, though records likely missed some immune exposures. The CDR3 runs 16 residues. The sample is drawn from a study of cytomegalovirus exposure and HLA in healthy donors. Vbeta (60) and Jbeta (13) primers were used in the PCR. The repertoire was sequenced with immunoSEQ multiplex PCR; TCRdb's copy has only in-frame clones and lacks some. The sample lists more than 40,000 clones; over 70% were seen once. The study's findings and limits: When a later analysis compared HLA-associated TCR beta chains with equally common others, the HLA-associated chains turned out to be more clonally expanded and to have lower generation probabilities. Earlier results showed most TCR beta V segments being productive about 87% or about 30% of the time.

This receptor was identified in a man aged 50 or older in good health and CMV-seronegative. Sequencing input: PBMCs. The chain is built from TRBV21-1 and TRBJ2-7; the DNA was not compared with TRBD1, the D call given in the table. TRBV21-1 counts as a pseudogene. This chain's CDR3 is CASSPPGGQGNYEQYF. CDR3 sequence (DNA): TGTGCCAGCAGCCCTCCCGGGGGACAGGGAAACTACGAGCAGTACTTC.